This T cell receptor beta chain was sequenced in a study of cytotoxic CD8 clonotypes in ibrutinib-treated CLL. Whole-study context: Investigators reported approximately 25 partial and 2 complete responses; after median 68 months, roughly 14 patients remained remitted and approximately twelve progressed. Samples yielded averages of approximately 260,000 productive templates and about 89,000 productive rearrangements.

Comments on this clone: Antigen specificity is unknown.

Clones were read by immunoSEQ multiplex PCR, and TCRdb kept only the in-frame ones, dropping some. This table holds tens of thousands of clones, 69% found once. General study points: Sampling times (in sustained-remission versus progressing patients) were not the same.

This CDR3 is built from 14 residues. With V trimmed by 5 bases and J by 1 base, 5 bases remained unmatched. Germline V lookup: CDR1 SGHAT, CDR2 FQDESV (reference sequence). Sequencing was performed on PBMCs, taken after 24 months of ibrutinib treatment. The TCR comes from a human donor with chronic lymphocytic leukemia. V and J are TRBV11-1 and TRBJ2-7; the match to TRBD1 covers 7 bases. The CDR3 DNA reads TGTGCCAGCAGCGCCCGACAGGGATCCTACGAGCAGTACTTC. Its translation: CASSARQGSYEQYF. The full variable domain, rest sourced from reference TRBV11-1 and TRBJ2-7, is EAEVAQSPRYKITEKSQAVAFWCDPISGHATLYWYRQILGQGPELLVQFQDESVVDDSQLPKDRFSAERLKGVDSTLKIQPAELGDSAMYLCASSARQGSYEQYFGPGTRLTVT.